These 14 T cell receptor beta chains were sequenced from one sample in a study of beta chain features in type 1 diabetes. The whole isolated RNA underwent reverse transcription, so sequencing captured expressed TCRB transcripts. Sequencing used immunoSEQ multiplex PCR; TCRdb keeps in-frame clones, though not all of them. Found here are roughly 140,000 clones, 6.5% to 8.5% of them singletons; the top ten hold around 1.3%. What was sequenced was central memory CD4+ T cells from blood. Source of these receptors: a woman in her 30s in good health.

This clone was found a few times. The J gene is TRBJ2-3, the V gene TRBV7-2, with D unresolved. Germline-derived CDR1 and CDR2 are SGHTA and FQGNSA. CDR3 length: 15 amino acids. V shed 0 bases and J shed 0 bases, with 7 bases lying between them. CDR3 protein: CASSLARSSTDTQYF. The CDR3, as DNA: TGTGCCAGCAGCTTAGCGCGATCTAGCACAGATACGCAGTATTTT. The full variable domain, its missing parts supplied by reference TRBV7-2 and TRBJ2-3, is GAGVSQSPSNKVTEKGKDVELRCDPISGHTALYWYRQSLGQGLEFLIYFQGNSAPDKSGLPSDRFSAERTGGSVSTLTIQRTQQEDSAVYLCASSLARSSTDTQYFGPGTRLTVL.

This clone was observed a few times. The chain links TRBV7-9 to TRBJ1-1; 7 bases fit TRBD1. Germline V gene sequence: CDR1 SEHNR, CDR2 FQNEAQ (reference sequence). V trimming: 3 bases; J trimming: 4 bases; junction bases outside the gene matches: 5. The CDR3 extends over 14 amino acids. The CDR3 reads CASSFTGVGTEAFF. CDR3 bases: TGTGCCAGCAGCTTTACAGGGGTTGGCACTGAAGCTTTCTTT.

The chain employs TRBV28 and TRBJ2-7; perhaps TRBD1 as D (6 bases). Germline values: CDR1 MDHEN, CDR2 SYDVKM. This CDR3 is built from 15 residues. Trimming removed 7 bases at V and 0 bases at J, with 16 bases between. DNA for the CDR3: TGTGCCAGCATCCCGACAGGACTTAGCTCCTACGAGCAGTACTTC. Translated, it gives CASIPTGLSSYEQYF.

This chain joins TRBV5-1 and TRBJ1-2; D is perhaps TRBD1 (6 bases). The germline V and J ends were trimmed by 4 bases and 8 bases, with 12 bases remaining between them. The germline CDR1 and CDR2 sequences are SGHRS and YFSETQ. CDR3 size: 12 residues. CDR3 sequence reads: CASSEQGDGYTF. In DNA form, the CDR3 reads TGCGCCAGCAGCGAACAGGGTGACGGCTACACCTTC.

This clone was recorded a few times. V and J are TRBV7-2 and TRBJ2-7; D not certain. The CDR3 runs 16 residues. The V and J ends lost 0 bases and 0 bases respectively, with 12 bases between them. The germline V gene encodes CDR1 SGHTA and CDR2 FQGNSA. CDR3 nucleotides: TGTGCCAGCAGCTTAGCACCTGACTTGAGCTCCTACGAGCAGTACTTC. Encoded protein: CASSLAPDLSSYEQYF.

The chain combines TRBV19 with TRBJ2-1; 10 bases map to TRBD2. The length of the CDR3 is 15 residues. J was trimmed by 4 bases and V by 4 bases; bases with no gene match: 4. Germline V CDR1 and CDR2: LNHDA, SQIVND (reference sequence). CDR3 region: CASSTPSGSYNEQFF. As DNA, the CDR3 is TGTGCCAGTAGTACTCCTAGCGGGAGTTACAATGAGCAGTTCTTC.

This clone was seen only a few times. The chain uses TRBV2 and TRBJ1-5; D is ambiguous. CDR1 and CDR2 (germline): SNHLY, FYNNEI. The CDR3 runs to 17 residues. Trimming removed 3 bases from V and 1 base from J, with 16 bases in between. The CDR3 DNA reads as TGTGCCAGCAGTGAGGGTCCACGGGTTACGAGCAATCAGCCCCAGCATTTT. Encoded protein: CASSEGPRVTSNQPQHF.

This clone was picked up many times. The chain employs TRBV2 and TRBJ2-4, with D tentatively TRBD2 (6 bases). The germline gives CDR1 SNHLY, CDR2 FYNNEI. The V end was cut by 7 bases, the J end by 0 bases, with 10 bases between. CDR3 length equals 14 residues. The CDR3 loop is CASIKGLAKNIQYF. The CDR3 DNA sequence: TGTGCCAGCATTAAGGGACTAGCCAAAAACATTCAGTACTTC.

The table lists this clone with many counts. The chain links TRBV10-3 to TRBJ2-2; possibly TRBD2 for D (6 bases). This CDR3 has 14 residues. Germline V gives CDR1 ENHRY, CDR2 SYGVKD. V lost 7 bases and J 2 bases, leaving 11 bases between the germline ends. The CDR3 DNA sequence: TGTGCCATCAATGGAGGGACCAACACCGGGGAGCTGTTTTTT. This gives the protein CAINGGTNTGELFF.

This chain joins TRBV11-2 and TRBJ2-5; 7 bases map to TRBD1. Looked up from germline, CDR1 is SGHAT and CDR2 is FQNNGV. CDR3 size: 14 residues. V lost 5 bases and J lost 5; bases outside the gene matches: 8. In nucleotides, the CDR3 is TGTGCCAGCAGCGCCTCCAGGGGGTTGGAGACCCAGTACTTC. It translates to CASSASRGLETQYF.

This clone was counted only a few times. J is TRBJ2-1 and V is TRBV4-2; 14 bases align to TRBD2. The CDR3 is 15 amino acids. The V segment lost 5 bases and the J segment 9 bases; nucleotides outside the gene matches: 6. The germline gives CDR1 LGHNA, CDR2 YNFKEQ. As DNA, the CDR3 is TGTGCCAGCAGCTCCGGACTAGCGGGAGGAACTGAGCAGTTCTTC. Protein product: CASSSGLAGGTEQFF.

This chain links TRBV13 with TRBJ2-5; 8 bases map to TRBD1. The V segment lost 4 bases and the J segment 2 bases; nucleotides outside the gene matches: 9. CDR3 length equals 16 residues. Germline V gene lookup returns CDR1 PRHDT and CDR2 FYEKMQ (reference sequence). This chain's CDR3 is CASSSMTGVLQETQYF. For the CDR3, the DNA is TGTGCCAGCAGCTCAATGACAGGGGTCTTACAAGAGACCCAGTACTTC.

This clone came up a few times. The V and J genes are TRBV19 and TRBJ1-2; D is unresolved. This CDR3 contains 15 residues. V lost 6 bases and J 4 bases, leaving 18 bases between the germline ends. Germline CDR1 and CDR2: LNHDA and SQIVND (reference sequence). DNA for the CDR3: TGTGCCAGTAGAGAAGGGCGACGGGAGATCTATGGCTACACCTTC. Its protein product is CASREGRREIYGYTF.

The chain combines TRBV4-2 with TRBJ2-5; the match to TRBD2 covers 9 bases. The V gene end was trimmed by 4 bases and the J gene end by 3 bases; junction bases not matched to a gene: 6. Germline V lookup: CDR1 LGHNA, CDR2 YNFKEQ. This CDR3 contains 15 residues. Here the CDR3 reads CASSRRLAVKETQYF. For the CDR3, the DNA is TGTGCCAGCAGCCGACGACTAGCGGTGAAAGAGACCCAGTACTTC.